These T cell receptor beta chains were read from a single sample in a study of shared clonotypes between healthy human individuals. TCRdb keeps only in-frame clones here, not all; method: immunoSEQ multiplex PCR. Of about 640,000 clones in the sample, about 78% were seen once. The specimen sequenced was memory CD4+ T cells sorted from blood. The receptors derive from a woman in her twenties or thirties in good health. Each CDR3 is given with its conserved first and last residue. The order of the fields is D gene, J gene, clone size, V gene, CDR3 DNA, CDR3 protein. A D gene is named only where the DNA matches it firmly. Some rows have no size entry. The others give once, few or many, or a class for an expanded clone.

D gene: TRBD2; J gene: TRBJ2-2; clone size: once; V gene: TRBV5-6; CDR3 DNA: TGTGCCAGCAGCTTGTTGGGACTAACGAACACCGGGGAGCTGTTTTTT; CDR3 protein: CASSLLGLTNTGELFF
D gene: NA; J gene: TRBJ2-5; clone size: few; V gene: TRBV6-1; CDR3 DNA: TGTGCCAGCAGCATCCTGTCCGCCGAGAAGACCCAGTACTTC; CDR3 protein: CASSILSAEKTQYF
D gene: NA; J gene: TRBJ2-3; clone size: NA; V gene: TRBV7-8; CDR3 DNA: TGTGCCAGCAGCCACCTTCGGGGCACAGATACGCAGTATTTT; CDR3 protein: CASSHLRGTDTQYF
D gene: NA; J gene: TRBJ2-1; clone size: NA; V gene: TRBV11-2; CDR3 DNA: TGTGCCAGCAGCTTAGGTCAGGGAATTAATGAGCAGTTCTTC; CDR3 protein: CASSLGQGINEQFF
D gene: NA; J gene: TRBJ1-2; clone size: NA; V gene: TRBV28; CDR3 DNA: TGTGCCAGCGAGGGAACTAACTATGGCTACACCTTC; CDR3 protein: CASEGTNYGYTF
D gene: NA; J gene: TRBJ1-6; clone size: NA; V gene: TRBV2; CDR3 DNA: TGTGCCAGCAGTGTAACCTTCAATTCACCCCTCCACTTT; CDR3 protein: CASSVTFNSPLHF
D gene: NA; J gene: TRBJ2-7; clone size: NA; V gene: TRBV5-1; CDR3 DNA: TGCGCCAGCAGCTTGGGTGGACAGAGCTACGAGCAGTACTTC; CDR3 protein: CASSLGGQSYEQYF
D gene: NA; J gene: TRBJ2-1; clone size: NA; V gene: TRBV25-1; CDR3 DNA: TGTGCCAGCAGTGAACCTGGGGGTCATTACAATGAGCAGTTCTTC; CDR3 protein: CASSEPGGHYNEQFF
D gene: NA; J gene: TRBJ2-7; clone size: NA; V gene: TRBV18; CDR3 DNA: TGTGCCAGCTCACCATGGAAAACAGGTATCTACGAGCAGTACTTC; CDR3 protein: CASSPWKTGIYEQYF
D gene: NA; J gene: TRBJ1-1; clone size: NA; V gene: TRBV18; CDR3 DNA: TGTGCCAGCTCACCATCAGGGGTGGTTTTTGTTGGAGCTTTCTTT; CDR3 protein: CASSPSGVVFVGAFF
D gene: TRBD2; J gene: TRBJ2-2; clone size: NA; V gene: TRBV5-1; CDR3 DNA: TGCGCCAGCAGCTTGGCTAGCGGGAAAAACACCGGGGAGCTGTTTTTT; CDR3 protein: CASSLASGKNTGELFF
D gene: NA; J gene: TRBJ1-1; clone size: NA; V gene: TRBV28; CDR3 DNA: TGTGCCAGCAGTTACGGACACAGGAACACTGAAGCTTTCTTT; CDR3 protein: CASSYGHRNTEAFF
D gene: NA; J gene: TRBJ2-7; clone size: NA; V gene: TRBV14; CDR3 DNA: TGTGCCAGCAGCCGTCGTGGGGGAATAAGTGTCTACGAGCAGTACTTC; CDR3 protein: CASSRRGGISVYEQYF
D gene: NA; J gene: TRBJ1-1; clone size: once; V gene: TRBV6-6; CDR3 DNA: TGTGCCAGCAGTTACTCCCTCTCCACCCCTGAAGCTTTCTTT; CDR3 protein: CASSYSLSTPEAFF
D gene: TRBD2; J gene: TRBJ2-3; clone size: NA; V gene: TRBV4-1; CDR3 DNA: TGCGCCAGCAGCTCGCGGACTAGCGCAGATACGCAGTATTTT; CDR3 protein: CASSSRTSADTQYF
D gene: NA; J gene: TRBJ2-7; clone size: few; V gene: TRBV29-1; CDR3 DNA: TGCAGCGTTGGTCAGACGTTCTACGAGCAGTACTTC; CDR3 protein: CSVGQTFYEQYF
D gene: TRBD1; J gene: TRBJ1-5; clone size: NA; V gene: TRBV7-2; CDR3 DNA: TGTGCCAGCAGCTTGCTTACAGGGGTCGGACAGCCCCAGCATTTT; CDR3 protein: CASSLLTGVGQPQHF
D gene: TRBD1; J gene: TRBJ2-1; clone size: NA; V gene: TRBV7-3; CDR3 DNA: TGTGCCAGCAGCTCTTGGGACAGGAATGAGCAGTTCTTC; CDR3 protein: CASSSWDRNEQFF
D gene: NA; J gene: TRBJ1-4; clone size: NA; V gene: TRBV19; CDR3 DNA: TGTGCCAGTAGTTCCGGGGACGGGGTTTCTAATGAAAAACTGTTTTTT; CDR3 protein: CASSSGDGVSNEKLFF
D gene: NA; J gene: TRBJ2-2; clone size: NA; V gene: TRBV7-9; CDR3 DNA: TGTGCCAACGATCTACCCACCGGGGAGCTGTTTTTT; CDR3 protein: CANDLPTGELFF
D gene: NA; J gene: TRBJ1-3; clone size: NA; V gene: TRBV6-5; CDR3 DNA: TGTGCCAGCACTCCAGCCGGGTCGGGAAACACCATATATTTT; CDR3 protein: CASTPAGSGNTIYF
D gene: NA; J gene: TRBJ1-1; clone size: NA; V gene: TRBV5-1; CDR3 DNA: TGCGCCAGCAGCTTGGGTCCAGGTTCTTACACTGAAGCTTTCTTT; CDR3 protein: CASSLGPGSYTEAFF
D gene: NA; J gene: TRBJ1-5; clone size: NA; V gene: TRBV7-2; CDR3 DNA: TGTGCCAGCAGCTTAGGTGCTCTTAGCAATCAGCCCCAGCATTTT; CDR3 protein: CASSLGALSNQPQHF
D gene: TRBD2; J gene: TRBJ2-7; clone size: NA; V gene: TRBV6-5; CDR3 DNA: TGTGCCAGCAGTTACTCTGAGACTAGCGGGGTATACGAGCAGTACTTC; CDR3 protein: CASSYSETSGVYEQYF
D gene: TRBD1; J gene: TRBJ1-5; clone size: many; V gene: TRBV7-6; CDR3 DNA: TGTGCCAGCAGCCCCGGGACAGTACAAAATCAGCCCCAGCATTTT; CDR3 protein: CASSPGTVQNQPQHF
D gene: NA; J gene: TRBJ1-1; clone size: few; V gene: TRBV30; CDR3 DNA: TGTGCCTGGGCTCGCATAATGAACACTGAAGCTTTCTTT; CDR3 protein: CAWARIMNTEAFF
D gene: NA; J gene: TRBJ1-4; clone size: few; V gene: TRBV5-1; CDR3 DNA: TGCGCCAGCAGCGTCTCAGGGGAAAAACTGTTTTTT; CDR3 protein: CASSVSGEKLFF
D gene: TRBD1; J gene: TRBJ2-7; clone size: few; V gene: TRBV27; CDR3 DNA: TGTGCCAGCAGTCGAGACAGGGGTTACGAGCAGTACTTC; CDR3 protein: CASSRDRGYEQYF
D gene: TRBD1; J gene: TRBJ1-1; clone size: NA; V gene: TRBV29-1; CDR3 DNA: TGCAGCGTGAAAATACAGGGGATGAACACTGAAGCTTTCTTT; CDR3 protein: CSVKIQGMNTEAFF
D gene: NA; J gene: TRBJ2-7; clone size: NA; V gene: TRBV4-1; CDR3 DNA: TGCGCCAGCAGCCAAGGTGTGGCCCTACCCTCCTACGAGCAGTACTTC; CDR3 protein: CASSQGVALPSYEQYF
D gene: NA; J gene: TRBJ2-6; clone size: NA; V gene: TRBV28; CDR3 DNA: TGTGCCAGCAAAGCCGGGGCAGCTGGGGCCAACGTCCTGACTTTC; CDR3 protein: CASKAGAAGANVLTF
D gene: NA; J gene: TRBJ2-1; clone size: once; V gene: TRBV25-1; CDR3 DNA: TGTGCCAGCATACGGCACAATGAGCAGTTCTTC; CDR3 protein: CASIRHNEQFF
D gene: NA; J gene: TRBJ2-5; clone size: NA; V gene: TRBV2; CDR3 DNA: TGTGCCAGCAAAGGTGGCGCGGAGACCCAGTACTTC; CDR3 protein: CASKGGAETQYF
D gene: NA; J gene: TRBJ2-7; clone size: NA; V gene: TRBV20-1; CDR3 DNA: TGCAGTGCTTCGGACGGTTACGAGCAGTACTTC; CDR3 protein: CSASDGYEQYF
D gene: TRBD2; J gene: TRBJ2-7; clone size: few; V gene: TRBV28; CDR3 DNA: TGTGCCAGCGCCCCGACTAGCGGGAACTACGAGCAGTACTTC; CDR3 protein: CASAPTSGNYEQYF
D gene: TRBD1; J gene: TRBJ2-7; clone size: NA; V gene: TRBV11-2; CDR3 DNA: TGTGCCAGCAGCTTGGGACAGGGGACCTACGAGCAGTACTTC; CDR3 protein: CASSLGQGTYEQYF
D gene: NA; J gene: TRBJ2-5; clone size: NA; V gene: TRBV5-6; CDR3 DNA: TGTGCCAGCAGCTTGAGGTTAGAGACCCAGTACTTC; CDR3 protein: CASSLRLETQYF
D gene: NA; J gene: TRBJ2-3; clone size: NA; V gene: TRBV29-1; CDR3 DNA: TGCAGCGTTGACAAGATAGGGCCTAGGAGTCGACTCACAGATACGCAGTATTTT; CDR3 protein: CSVDKIGPRSRLTDTQYF
D gene: TRBD2; J gene: TRBJ2-7; clone size: NA; V gene: TRBV6-5; CDR3 DNA: TGTGCCAGCAGTTTAGGCTCTAGCGGGAGGTACGAGCAGTACTTC; CDR3 protein: CASSLGSSGRYEQYF
D gene: TRBD1; J gene: TRBJ1-2; clone size: once; V gene: TRBV5-1; CDR3 DNA: TGCGCCAGCAGCTTGATGGGGGACAGGACCCCCTATGGCTACACCTTC; CDR3 protein: CASSLMGDRTPYGYTF
D gene: NA; J gene: TRBJ1-5; clone size: once; V gene: TRBV5-1; CDR3 DNA: TGCGCCAGCAGCTTGGCCAGGGTTAACCTTAGCAATCAGCCCCAGCATTTT; CDR3 protein: CASSLARVNLSNQPQHF
D gene: TRBD2; J gene: TRBJ2-7; clone size: NA; V gene: TRBV11-2; CDR3 DNA: TGTGCCAGCAGCTTACAGGGAGCGGGAGGGTTCTACGAGCAGTACTTC; CDR3 protein: CASSLQGAGGFYEQYF
D gene: NA; J gene: TRBJ2-5; clone size: few; V gene: TRBV27; CDR3 DNA: TGTGCCAGCAGCTCGCGCACATCGAGGGAGACCCAGTACTTC; CDR3 protein: CASSSRTSRETQYF
D gene: TRBD1; J gene: TRBJ1-1; clone size: NA; V gene: TRBV7-8; CDR3 DNA: TGTGCCAGCAGCTTAGGGCGTCCGGGACAGGAAGCTTTCTTT; CDR3 protein: CASSLGRPGQEAFF
D gene: TRBD2; J gene: TRBJ2-1; clone size: NA; V gene: TRBV19; CDR3 DNA: TGTGCCAGTACCGACCGCGGCGGGAGTAGCTCCTACAATGAGCAGTTCTTC; CDR3 protein: CASTDRGGSSSYNEQFF
D gene: NA; J gene: TRBJ1-4; clone size: once; V gene: TRBV5-1; CDR3 DNA: TGCGCCAGCAGCTTCGGTGGAACTAATGAAAAACTGTTTTTT; CDR3 protein: CASSFGGTNEKLFF
D gene: NA; J gene: TRBJ2-3; clone size: NA; V gene: TRBV29-1; CDR3 DNA: TGCAGCGTTCAACCGGGACTCGGGGATACGCAGTATTTT; CDR3 protein: CSVQPGLGDTQYF
D gene: NA; J gene: TRBJ1-1; clone size: NA; V gene: TRBV2; CDR3 DNA: TGTGCCAGCAAGGGACAAGGAGACACTGAAGCTTTCTTT; CDR3 protein: CASKGQGDTEAFF